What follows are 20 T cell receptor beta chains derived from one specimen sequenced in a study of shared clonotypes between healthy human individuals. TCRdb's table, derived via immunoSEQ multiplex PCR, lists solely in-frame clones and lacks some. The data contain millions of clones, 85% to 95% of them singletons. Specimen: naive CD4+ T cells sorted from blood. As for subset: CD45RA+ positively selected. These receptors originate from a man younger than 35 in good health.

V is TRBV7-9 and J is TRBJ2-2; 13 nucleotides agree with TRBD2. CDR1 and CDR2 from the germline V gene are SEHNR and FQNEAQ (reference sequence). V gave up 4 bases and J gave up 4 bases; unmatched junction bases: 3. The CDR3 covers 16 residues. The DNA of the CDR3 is TGTGCCAGCAGCTCACTAGCGGGAGGGATCACCGGGGAGCTGTTTTTT. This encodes CASSSLAGGITGELFF. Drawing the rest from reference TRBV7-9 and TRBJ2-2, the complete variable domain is DTGVSQNPRHKITKRGQNVTFRCDPISEHNRLYWYRQTLGQGPEFLTYFQNEAQLEKSRLLSDRFSAERPKGSFSTLEIQRTEQGDSAMYLCASSSLAGGITGELFFGEGSRLTVL.

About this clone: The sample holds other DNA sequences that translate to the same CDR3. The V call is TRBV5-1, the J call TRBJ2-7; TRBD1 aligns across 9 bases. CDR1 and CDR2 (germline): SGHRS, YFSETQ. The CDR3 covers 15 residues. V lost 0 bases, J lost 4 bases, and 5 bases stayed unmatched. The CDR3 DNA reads TGCGCCAGCAGCTTGGCCGGGACAGGGACTTACGAGCAGTACTTC. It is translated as CASSLAGTGTYEQYF.

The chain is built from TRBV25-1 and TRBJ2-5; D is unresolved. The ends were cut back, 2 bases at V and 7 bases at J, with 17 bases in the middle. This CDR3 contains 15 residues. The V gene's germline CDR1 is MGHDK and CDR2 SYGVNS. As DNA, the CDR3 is TGTGCCAGCAGTGAAGAAGGTATCGTTGTGGGGACCCAGTACTTC. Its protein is CASSEEGIVVGTQYF. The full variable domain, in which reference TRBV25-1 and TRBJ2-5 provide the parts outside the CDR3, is EADIYQTPRYLVIGTGKKITLECSQTMGHDKMYWYQQDPGMELHLIHYSYGVNSTEKGDLSSESTVSRIRTEHFPLTLESARPSHTSQYLCASSEEGIVVGTQYFGPGTRLLVL.

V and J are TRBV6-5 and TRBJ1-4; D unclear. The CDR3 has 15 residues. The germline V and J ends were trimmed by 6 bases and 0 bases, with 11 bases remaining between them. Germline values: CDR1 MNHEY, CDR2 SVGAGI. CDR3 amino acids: CASRSGRTTNEKLFF. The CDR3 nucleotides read TGTGCCAGCAGATCTGGGCGGACAACTAATGAAAAACTGTTTTTT.

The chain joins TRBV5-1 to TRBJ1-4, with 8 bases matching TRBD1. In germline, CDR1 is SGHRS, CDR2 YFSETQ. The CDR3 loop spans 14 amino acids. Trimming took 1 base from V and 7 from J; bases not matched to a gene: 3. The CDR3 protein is CASSLRQGSEKLFF. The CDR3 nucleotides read TGCGCCAGCAGCTTGAGACAGGGGAGTGAAAAACTGTTTTTT.

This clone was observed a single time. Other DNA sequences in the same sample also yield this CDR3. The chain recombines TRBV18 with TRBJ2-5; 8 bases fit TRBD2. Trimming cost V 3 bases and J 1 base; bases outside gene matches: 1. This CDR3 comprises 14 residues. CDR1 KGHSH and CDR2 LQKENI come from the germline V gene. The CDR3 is CASSPGRVQETQYF. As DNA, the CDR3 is TGTGCCAGCTCACCCGGGAGGGTCCAAGAGACCCAGTACTTC.

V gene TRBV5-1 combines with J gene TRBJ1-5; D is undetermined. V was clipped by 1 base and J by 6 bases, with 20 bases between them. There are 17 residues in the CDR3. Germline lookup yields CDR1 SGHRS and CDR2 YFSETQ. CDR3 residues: CASSLKCLVGWSQPQHF. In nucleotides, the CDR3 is TGCGCCAGCAGCTTGAAATGCTTGGTTGGTTGGAGTCAGCCCCAGCATTTT.

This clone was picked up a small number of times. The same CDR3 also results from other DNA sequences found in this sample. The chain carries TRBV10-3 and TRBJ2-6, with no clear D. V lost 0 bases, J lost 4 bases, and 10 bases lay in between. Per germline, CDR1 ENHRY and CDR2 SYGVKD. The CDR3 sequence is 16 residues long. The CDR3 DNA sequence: TGTGCCATCAGTGAGTCCCCGCCGACGGGGGCCAACGTCCTGACTTTC. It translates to CAISESPPTGANVLTF.

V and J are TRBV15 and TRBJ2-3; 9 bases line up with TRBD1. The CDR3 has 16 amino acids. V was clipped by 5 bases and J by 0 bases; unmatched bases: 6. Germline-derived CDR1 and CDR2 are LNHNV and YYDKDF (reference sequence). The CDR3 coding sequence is TGTGCCACCAGCTTTGACAGGGGGTTGAGCACAGATACGCAGTATTTT. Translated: CATSFDRGLSTDTQYF. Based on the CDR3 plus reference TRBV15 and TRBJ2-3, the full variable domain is DAMVIQNPRYQVTQFGKPVTLSCSQTLNHNVMYWYQQKSSQAPKLLFHYYDKDFNNEADTPDNFQSRRPNTSFCFLDIRSPGLGDTAMYLCATSFDRGLSTDTQYFGPGTRLTVL.

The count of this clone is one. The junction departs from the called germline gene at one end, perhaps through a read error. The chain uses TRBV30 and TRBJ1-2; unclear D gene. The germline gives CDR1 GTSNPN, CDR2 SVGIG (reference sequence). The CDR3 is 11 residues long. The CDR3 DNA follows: TGCTGTGGGTTTTGGGACTATGGCTACACCTTC. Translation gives CCGFWDYGYTF.

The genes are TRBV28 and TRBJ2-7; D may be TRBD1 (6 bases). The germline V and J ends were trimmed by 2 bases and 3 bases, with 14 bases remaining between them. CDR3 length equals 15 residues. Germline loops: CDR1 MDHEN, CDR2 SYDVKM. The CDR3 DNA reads TGTGCCAGCAGTTTACCGCGGACAGTTCTCTACGAGCAGTACTTC. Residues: CASSLPRTVLYEQYF.

The CDR3 protein is CASSGGTGKETQYF. The CDR3 region has the DNA TGTGCCAGCAGTGGGGGAACAGGGAAGGAGACCCAGTACTTC. The chain is built from TRBV27 and TRBJ2-5, with a possible D match to TRBD1 (6 bases). The ends were cut back, 5 bases at V and 5 bases at J, with 15 bases in the middle. CDR1 is MNHEY, CDR2 SMNVEV, per germline (reference sequence). This CDR3 has 14 residues.

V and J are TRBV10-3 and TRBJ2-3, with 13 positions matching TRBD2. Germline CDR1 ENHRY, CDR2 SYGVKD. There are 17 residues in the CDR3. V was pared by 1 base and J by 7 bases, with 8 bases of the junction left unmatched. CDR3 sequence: CAISELPTSGRRHTQYF. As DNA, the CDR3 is TGTGCCATCAGTGAGTTGCCGACTAGCGGGAGGCGACATACGCAGTATTTT.

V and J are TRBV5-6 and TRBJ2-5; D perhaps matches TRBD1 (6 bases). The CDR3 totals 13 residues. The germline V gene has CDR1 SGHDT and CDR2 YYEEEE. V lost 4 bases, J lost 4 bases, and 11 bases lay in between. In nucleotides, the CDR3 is TGTGCCAGCAGCACTGGGGGCCGAGAGACCCAGTACTTC. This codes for CASSTGGRETQYF.

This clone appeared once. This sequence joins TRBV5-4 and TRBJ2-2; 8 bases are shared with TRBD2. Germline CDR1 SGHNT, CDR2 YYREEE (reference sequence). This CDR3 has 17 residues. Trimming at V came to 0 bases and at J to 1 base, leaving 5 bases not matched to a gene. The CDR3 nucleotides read TGTGCCAGCAGCTTGGCGCTAGCGGGTTGGAACACCGGGGAGCTGTTTTTT. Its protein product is CASSLALAGWNTGELFF.

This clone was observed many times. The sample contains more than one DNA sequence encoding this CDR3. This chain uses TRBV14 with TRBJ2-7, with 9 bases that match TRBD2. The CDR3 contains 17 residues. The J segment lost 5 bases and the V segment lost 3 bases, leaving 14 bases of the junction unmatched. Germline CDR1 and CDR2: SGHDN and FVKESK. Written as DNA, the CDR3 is TGTGCCAGCAGCCAGGGTTGGGGACTAGCACTTCCGGACGAGCAGTACTTC. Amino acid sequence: CASSQGWGLALPDEQYF.

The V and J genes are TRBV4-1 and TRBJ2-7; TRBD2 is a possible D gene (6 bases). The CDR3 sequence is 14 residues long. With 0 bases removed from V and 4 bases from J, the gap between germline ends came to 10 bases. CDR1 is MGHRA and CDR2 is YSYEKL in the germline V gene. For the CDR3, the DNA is TGCGCCAGCAGCCAAGATGGTAGCGGTTACGAGCAGTACTTC. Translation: CASSQDGSGYEQYF.

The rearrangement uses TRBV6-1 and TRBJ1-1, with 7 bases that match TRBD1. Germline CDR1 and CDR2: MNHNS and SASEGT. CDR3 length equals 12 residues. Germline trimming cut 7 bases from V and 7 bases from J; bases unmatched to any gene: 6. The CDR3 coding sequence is TGTGCCAGCACCCGACAGGGACTTGAAGCTTTCTTT. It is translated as CASTRQGLEAFF.

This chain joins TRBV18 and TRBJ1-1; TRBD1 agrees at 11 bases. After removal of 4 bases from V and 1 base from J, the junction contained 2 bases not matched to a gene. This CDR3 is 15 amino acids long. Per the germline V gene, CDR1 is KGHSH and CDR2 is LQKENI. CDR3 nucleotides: TGTGCCAGCTCACAAGGACAGGGGGCGAACACTGAAGCTTTCTTT. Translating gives CASSQGQGANTEAFF.

This CDR3 reads CASSQDRGNREDYEQYF. CDR3 in DNA: TGCGCCAGCAGCCAAGATAGAGGGAACAGGGAGGACTACGAGCAGTACTTC. V usage is TRBV4-1 and J usage is TRBJ2-7, with D perhaps given as TRBD1 or TRBD2 (6 bases each). There are 17 residues in the CDR3. Germline V gives CDR1 MGHRA, CDR2 YSYEKL. V lost 0 bases and J 3 bases, leaving 18 bases between the germline ends.